A selection of T cell receptor beta chains follows, all from one sample in a study of memory CD4+ T cells and cytomegalovirus serostatus. Only in-frame clones appear in the TCRdb table, and some are missing; sequencing was by immunoSEQ multiplex PCR. The table shows over 75,000 clones, with approximately 80% occurring only once. Sequenced input: memory CD4+ T cells from blood. The receptors here all came from an adult in good health and CMV-seropositive. The CDR3 runs from the conserved cysteine through the conserved F or W. A D gene is named only where the DNA matches it firmly. Size tells how often a clone was seen (once, few, many) or the class of an expanded clone, and some rows leave it out.

>TRBV6-1|.|TRBJ1-2|.
TGTGCCAGCAGGAACTATGGCTACACCTTC
CASRNYGYTF
>TRBV19|.|TRBJ2-6|.
TGTGCCAGTAGGGCGGGGTGGGCCTCTGGGGCCAACGTCCTGACTTTC
CASRAGWASGANVLTF
>TRBV7-2|.|TRBJ2-1|.
TGTGCCAGCAGCTCGATCAAAGAAGAGGAGGGCAATGAGCAGTTCTTC
CASSSIKEEEGNEQFF
>TRBV18|TRBD1|TRBJ2-2|.
TGTGCCAGCTCACCACAGGGACAGGGTAACACCGGGGAGCTGTTTTTT
CASSPQGQGNTGELFF
>TRBV6-1|.|TRBJ1-1|.
TGTGCCAGCAGTGAAGTAGGGGGTGACACTGAAGCTTTCTTT
CASSEVGGDTEAFF
>TRBV6-6|.|TRBJ2-5|once
TGTGCCAGCAGTTATCAGGGGCGTGGAGAGACCCAGTACTTC
CASSYQGRGETQYF
>TRBV4-1|.|TRBJ1-1|.
TGCGCCAGCAGCCCGGGCCCCTTGGACAGCGCACAGGCTTTCTTT
CASSPGPLDSAQAFF
>TRBV5-8|.|TRBJ2-7|.
TGTGCCAGCAGCTTGGCAGGGGACGAGCAGTACTTC
CASSLAGDEQYF
>TRBV27|.|TRBJ2-7|.
TGTGCCAGCAGTCGCCAGGGTGACCTTTCCTACGAGCAGTACTTC
CASSRQGDLSYEQYF
>TRBV6-5|.|TRBJ2-1|.
TGTGCCAGCAGTCAATACAATGAGCAGTTCTTC
CASSQYNEQFF
>TRBV29-1|TRBD1|TRBJ1-1|.
TGCAGCGCTGTCCAGGGGGCGCATACCGCTTTCTTT
CSAVQGAHTAFF
>TRBV5-3|.|TRBJ2-2|.
TGTGCCAGAAGATCCTCTAGGTGGATTAACACCGGGGAGCTGTTTTTT
CARRSSRWINTGELFF
>TRBV28|TRBD2|TRBJ2-1|.
TGTGCCAGCAGTGCTACTAGCGGTGCCCGCAATGAGCAGTTCTTC
CASSATSGARNEQFF
>TRBV19|TRBD1|TRBJ1-2|.
TGTGCCAGTAGTATAGAGGGACAGATGGATGGCTACACCTTC
CASSIEGQMDGYTF
>TRBV27|.|TRBJ1-2|once
TGTGCCAGCAGTCCCGACGGCGATAACTATGGCTACACCTTC
CASSPDGDNYGYTF
>TRBV28|.|TRBJ1-2|.
TGTGCCAGCAGGACGACAGGAGGTCTTGGCTACACCTTC
CASRTTGGLGYTF
>TRBV6-5|.|TRBJ2-7|.
TGTGCCAGCAGGGACCCAGGAGGGGCCTACGAGCAGTACTTC
CASRDPGGAYEQYF
>TRBV19|.|TRBJ1-4|.
TGTGCCAGTAGTCGGGGGGCGAATAATGAAAAACTGTTTTTT
CASSRGANNEKLFF
>TRBV5-6|.|TRBJ2-4|.
TGTGCCAGCAGCTTGGTGTCTGGGACAGCCAAAAACATTCAGTACTTC
CASSLVSGTAKNIQYF
>TRBV28|TRBD1|TRBJ2-7|.
TGTGCCAGCAGCCCGGGACAGGGAAGTTACGAGCAGTACTTC
CASSPGQGSYEQYF
>TRBV7-8|.|TRBJ1-1|once
TGTGCCAGCACTAATTCTGGGATTAACAAGGACACTGAAGCTTTCTTT
CASTNSGINKDTEAFF
>TRBV25-1|TRBD1|TRBJ1-3|.
TGTGCCAGCAGTACCACAGGGGGAGATGCTGGAAACACCATATATTTT
CASSTTGGDAGNTIYF
>TRBV30|TRBD1|TRBJ1-1|.
TGTGCCTGGACCACAGGGGGCGTCGGGGCTTTCTTT
CAWTTGGVGAFF
>TRBV2|.|TRBJ2-7|once
TGTGCCAGCAGCTTGACAGGCAAGGCCTACTCCTACGAGCAGTACTTC
CASSLTGKAYSYEQYF
>TRBV6-5|.|TRBJ1-3|.
TGTGCCAGCAGTTACTCGTTCCAGGGAGGGAACACCATATATTTT
CASSYSFQGGNTIYF
>TRBV6-5|.|TRBJ1-1|.
TGTGCCAGCAGTCTTGACCGAGGGACTGAAGCTTTCTTT
CASSLDRGTEAFF
>TRBV9|.|TRBJ1-1|few
TGTGCCAGCAGCGAGAGGGGGGGGACTGAAGCTTTCTTT
CASSERGGTEAFF
>TRBV28|.|TRBJ1-5|.
TGTGCCAGCAGTGAAGGGGTGGGCGGACAGCCCCAGCATTTT
CASSEGVGGQPQHF
>TRBV6-6|.|TRBJ2-1|.
TGTGCCAGCAGTTCCCGTAATGAGCAGTTCTTC
CASSSRNEQFF
>TRBV7-9|.|TRBJ1-5|.
TGTGCCAGCAGCTTAGCGTTAGTTCAGCCCCAGCATTTT
CASSLALVQPQHF
>TRBV9|TRBD2|TRBJ2-3|.
TGTGCCAGCAGCGCGACTAGCAGTAGCACAGATACGCAGTATTTT
CASSATSSSTDTQYF
>TRBV7-9|TRBD1|TRBJ1-1|.
TGTGCCAGCAGGTGGGACAGCCGGGCGGACACTGAAGCTTTCTTT
CASRWDSRADTEAFF
>TRBV4-1|.|TRBJ1-1|once
TGCGCCAGCAGCCAAGATTTGAGGGCCGGGACTGAAGCTTTCTTT
CASSQDLRAGTEAFF
>TRBV20-1|.|TRBJ1-2|.
TGCAGTGCTACGAGTCAGGTCGGCTACACCTTC
CSATSQVGYTF
>TRBV7-9|TRBD2|TRBJ2-3|.
TGTGCCAGCACCCAGACTAGCACCGCAGATACGCAGTATTTT
CASTQTSTADTQYF
>TRBV18|.|TRBJ2-7|.
TGTGCCAGCTCACTCCGGGATAATTGGGGCGAGCAGTACTTC
CASSLRDNWGEQYF
>TRBV9|TRBD2|TRBJ2-3|.
TGTGCCAGCAGCGTAGAAACTAGCGGGAGCGGGCCAGATACGCAGTATTTT
CASSVETSGSGPDTQYF
>TRBV2|TRBD2|TRBJ2-2|.
TGTGCCAGCAACGGACTAGCGGGGAACACCGGGGAGCTGTTTTTT
CASNGLAGNTGELFF
>TRBV5-1|.|TRBJ2-7|few
TGCGCCAGCAGCGTCCAGGGAGATGGCTACGAGCAGTACTTC
CASSVQGDGYEQYF
>TRBV25-1|TRBD2|TRBJ2-1|few
TGTGCCAGCCTTCCGGCTAGCGGGAGTGGTGAGCAGTTCTTC
CASLPASGSGEQFF
>TRBV29-1|TRBD2|TRBJ2-5|.
TGCAGCGTAGCCGGGACTAGCGGGAGTATTGTTGGGACCCAGTACTTC
CSVAGTSGSIVGTQYF
>TRBV5-1|.|TRBJ2-2|few
TGCGCCAGCAGCTTGGGGCAGACCACCGGGGAGCTGTTTTTT
CASSLGQTTGELFF